This TCR beta chain originates from a study of regulatory T cells in long-lasting Graves disease. Study observations and caveats: The study found TRBV28, TRBJ1-2 and TRBJ2-5 favored in persistent disease.

Building of the TCR beta libraries involved iRepertoire HTBI primers and Arm-PCR of CDR3 regions. TCRdb processed the multiplex PCR reads anew with MiXCR; each CDR3 protein has one entry. The data contain approximately 400,000 distinct CDR3 sequences, more than 12% of them seen just once; the ten biggest clones take up approximately 15%. About this clonotype: Its antigen is unknown.

Trimming removed 7 bases from V and 7 bases from J; junction bases left unmatched: 13. This CDR3 is built from 16 residues. The germline gives CDR1 MNHNS, CDR2 SASEGT. Time point meaning: newly diagnosed GD, antithyroid drugs for less than 3 months. PBMC RNA served as the TCR library source. By American Thyroid Association guidelines, Graves' disease was diagnosed in the cohort. These data also featured in a second study, about T cells in Graves' hyperthyroidism and ophthalmopathy. That study adds: The hyperthyroidism patients had all been newly diagnosed, and their disease duration was under 2 months. Their ages ranged from 18 to 65 years. Uncontrolled infection, other autoimmune disease, pregnancy or lactation excluded patients.

V is TRBV6-1 and J is TRBJ2-3; 11 bases match TRBD2. The material was peripheral blood mononuclear cells (PBMCs), obtained at new diagnosis, from a patient treated with antithyroid drugs. The receptor was derived from a woman aged 25 to 45 with Graves disease. The CDR3 DNA reads as TGTGCCAGCACCCCGACTAGCGGGAACCAACCATATACGCAGTATTTT. As protein: CASTPTSGNQPYTQYF.